This TCR beta chain emerged from a study of blood T cell repertoires in COVID-19. Study-level background: Sites across the United States, Italy and Spain contributed samples from acute and convalescent COVID-19. In each case, the material was cDNA or gDNA derived from T cells, B-cell-depleted T cells, or PBMCs.

CDR1 and CDR2 (germline): GTSNPN, SVGIG (reference sequence). V lost 1 base to trimming and J lost 4 bases; unmatched junction nucleotides: 3. The CDR3 has 14 amino acids. This clone has just a few counts. Original handling: From reference gene primer amplification, estimates of nucleated cell counts were derived. Sequencing was performed with immunoSEQ multiplex PCR; in TCRdb, only in-frame clones are kept and a portion is missing. V, J and clone size were drawn from that table, and D and trimming were deduced from the DNA. This table has approximately 160,000 clones, 85% to 90% appearing once. Sequencing was carried out using peripheral blood. The sequence derives from a woman between 70 and 85 years old with acute or convalescent COVID-19. J is TRBJ2-3 and V is TRBV30, with 9 bases aligning to TRBD1. This chain's CDR3 is CAWSAGQGPDTQYF. The CDR3 nucleotides are TGTGCCTGGAGTGCGGGACAGGGTCCAGATACGCAGTATTTT.